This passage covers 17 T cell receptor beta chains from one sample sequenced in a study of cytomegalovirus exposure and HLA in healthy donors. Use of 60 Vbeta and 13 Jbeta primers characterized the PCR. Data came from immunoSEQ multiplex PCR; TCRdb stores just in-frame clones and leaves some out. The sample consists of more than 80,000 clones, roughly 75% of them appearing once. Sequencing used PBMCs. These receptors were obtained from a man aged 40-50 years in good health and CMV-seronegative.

CDR3 sequence (DNA): TGTGCCATCAGTGAGAGTCCCCGGGGCTCCTACAATGAGCAGTTCTTC. Residues: CAISESPRGSYNEQFF. The J gene is TRBJ2-1, the V gene TRBV10-3; D possibly corresponds to TRBD2 (5 bases). Per germline, CDR1 ENHRY and CDR2 SYGVKD. CDR3 size: 16 residues. V dropped 2 bases and J dropped 0 bases, with 11 bases sitting between them.

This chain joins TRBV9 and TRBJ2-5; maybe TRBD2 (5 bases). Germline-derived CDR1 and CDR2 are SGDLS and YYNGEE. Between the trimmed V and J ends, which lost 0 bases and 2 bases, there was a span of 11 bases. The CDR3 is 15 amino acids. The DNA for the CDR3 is TGTGCCAGCAGCGTAGGACGGGATGGGCAAGAGACCCAGTACTTC. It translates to CASSVGRDGQETQYF.

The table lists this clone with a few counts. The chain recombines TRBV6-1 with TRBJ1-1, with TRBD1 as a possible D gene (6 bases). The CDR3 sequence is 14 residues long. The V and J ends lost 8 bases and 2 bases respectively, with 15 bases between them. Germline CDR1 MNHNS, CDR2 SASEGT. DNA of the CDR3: TGTGCCAGCCCCCCACAGGGAATAAACACTGAAGCTTTCTTT. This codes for CASPPQGINTEAFF.

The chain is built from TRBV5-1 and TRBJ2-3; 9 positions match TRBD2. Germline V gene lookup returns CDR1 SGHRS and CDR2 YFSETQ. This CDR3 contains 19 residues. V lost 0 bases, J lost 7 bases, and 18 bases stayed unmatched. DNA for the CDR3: TGCGCCAGCAGCTTGGAGGCTAGCGGGGACTTCATGAGGGGGAATACGCAGTATTTT. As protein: CASSLEASGDFMRGNTQYF. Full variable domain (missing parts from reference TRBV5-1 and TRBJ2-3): KAGVTQTPRYLIKTRGQQVTLSCSPISGHRSVSWYQQTPGQGLQFLFEYFSETQRNKGNFPGRFSGRQFSNSRSEMNVSTLELGDSALYLCASSLEASGDFMRGNTQYFGPGTRLTVL.

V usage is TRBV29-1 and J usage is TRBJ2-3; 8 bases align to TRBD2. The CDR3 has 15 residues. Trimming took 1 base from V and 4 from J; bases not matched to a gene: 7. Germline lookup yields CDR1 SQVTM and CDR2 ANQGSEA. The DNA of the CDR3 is TGCAGCGTTGAAGGTAGAGGCGGGGGGTCAGATACGCAGTATTTT. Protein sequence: CSVEGRGGGSDTQYF.

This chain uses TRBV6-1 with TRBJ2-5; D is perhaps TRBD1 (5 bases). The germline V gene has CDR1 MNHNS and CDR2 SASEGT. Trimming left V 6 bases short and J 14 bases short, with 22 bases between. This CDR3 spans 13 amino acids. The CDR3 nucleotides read TGTGCCAGCAGCCGACCTGACCGGACAATAGTTTACTTC. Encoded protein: CASSRPDRTIVYF.

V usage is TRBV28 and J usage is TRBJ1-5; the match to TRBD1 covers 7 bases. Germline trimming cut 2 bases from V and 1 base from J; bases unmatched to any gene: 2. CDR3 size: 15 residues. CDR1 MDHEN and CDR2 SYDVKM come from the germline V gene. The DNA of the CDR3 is TGTGCCAGCAGTTTACAACAGGGGAGCAATCAGCCCCAGCATTTT. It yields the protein CASSLQQGSNQPQHF.

This CDR3 is CASSDRTVFSYEQYF. CDR3 in DNA: TGTGCCAGCTCAGATCGGACAGTCTTCTCCTACGAGCAGTACTTC. This chain joins TRBV18 and TRBJ2-7; perhaps TRBD1 as D (6 bases). Per germline, CDR1 KGHSH and CDR2 LQKENI. The CDR3 sequence is 15 residues long. The germline V and J ends were trimmed by 5 bases and 0 bases, with 14 bases remaining between them.

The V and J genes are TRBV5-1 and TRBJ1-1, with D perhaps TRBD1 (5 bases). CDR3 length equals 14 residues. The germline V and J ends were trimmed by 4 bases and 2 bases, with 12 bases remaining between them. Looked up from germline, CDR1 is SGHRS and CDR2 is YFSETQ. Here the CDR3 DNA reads TGCGCCAGCAGCACGACGGGGGGAAACACTGAAGCTTTCTTT. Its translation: CASSTTGGNTEAFF.

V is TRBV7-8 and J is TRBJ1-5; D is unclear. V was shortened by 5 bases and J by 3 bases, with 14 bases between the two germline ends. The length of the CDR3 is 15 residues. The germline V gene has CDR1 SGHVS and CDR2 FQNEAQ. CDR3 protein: CASSRVAGFNQPQHF. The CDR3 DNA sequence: TGTGCCAGCAGCCGCGTCGCGGGATTCAATCAGCCCCAGCATTTT.

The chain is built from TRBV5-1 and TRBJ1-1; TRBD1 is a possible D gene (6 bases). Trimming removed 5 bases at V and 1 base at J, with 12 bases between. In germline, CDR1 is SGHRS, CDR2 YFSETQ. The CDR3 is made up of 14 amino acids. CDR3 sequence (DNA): TGCGCCAGCAGGACACAGGGTAGGAACACTGAAGCTTTCTTT. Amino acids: CASRTQGRNTEAFF.

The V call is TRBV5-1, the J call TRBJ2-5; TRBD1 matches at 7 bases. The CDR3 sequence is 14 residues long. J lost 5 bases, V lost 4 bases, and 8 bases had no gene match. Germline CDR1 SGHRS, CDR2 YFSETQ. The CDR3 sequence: CASSPGTAGETQYF. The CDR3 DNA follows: TGCGCCAGCAGCCCCGGGACAGCTGGGGAGACCCAGTACTTC.

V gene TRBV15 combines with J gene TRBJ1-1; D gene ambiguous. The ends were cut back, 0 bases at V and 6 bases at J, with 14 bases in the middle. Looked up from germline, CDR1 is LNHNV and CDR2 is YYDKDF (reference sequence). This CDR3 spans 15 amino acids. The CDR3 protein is CATSRDKGGWAEAFF. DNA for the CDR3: TGTGCCACCAGCAGAGATAAAGGAGGGTGGGCTGAAGCTTTCTTT.

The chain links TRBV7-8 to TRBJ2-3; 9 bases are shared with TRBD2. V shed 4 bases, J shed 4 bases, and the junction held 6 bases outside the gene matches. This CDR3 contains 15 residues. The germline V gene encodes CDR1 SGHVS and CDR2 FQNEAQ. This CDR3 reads CASSSAGGRADTQYF. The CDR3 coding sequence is TGTGCCAGCAGCTCCGCGGGGGGGCGGGCAGATACGCAGTATTTT.

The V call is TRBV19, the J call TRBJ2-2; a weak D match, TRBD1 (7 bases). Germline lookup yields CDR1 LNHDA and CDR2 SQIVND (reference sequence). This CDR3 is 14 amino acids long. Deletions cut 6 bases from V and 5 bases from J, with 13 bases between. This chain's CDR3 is CASRQQGRTGELFF. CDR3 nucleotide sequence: TGTGCCAGTAGGCAACAGGGGAGGACCGGGGAGCTGTTTTTT.

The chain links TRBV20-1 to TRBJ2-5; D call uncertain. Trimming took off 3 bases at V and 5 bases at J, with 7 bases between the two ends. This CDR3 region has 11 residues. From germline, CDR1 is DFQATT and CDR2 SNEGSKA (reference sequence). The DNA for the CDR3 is TGCAGTGCTAGTAGTATGGAGACCCAGTACTTC. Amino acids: CSASSMETQYF.

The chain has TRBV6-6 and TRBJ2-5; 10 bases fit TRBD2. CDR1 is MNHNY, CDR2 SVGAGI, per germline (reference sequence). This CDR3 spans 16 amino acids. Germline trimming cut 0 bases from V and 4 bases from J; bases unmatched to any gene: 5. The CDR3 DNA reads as TGTGCCAGCAGTTACTCAGGACGACTAGCGGGAGAGACCCAGTACTTC. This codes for CASSYSGRLAGETQYF.